This T cell receptor (beta chain) was identified in a study of beta chain features in type 1 diabetes. What was sequenced were expressed TCRB transcripts, since all of the isolated RNA had been reverse transcribed. Profiling relied on immunoSEQ multiplex PCR, and the TCRdb table lists in-frame clones only, not all of them. This sample has around 250,000 clones, with about 15% found just once. Study observations and caveats: Shorter TCRB CDR3s, moderately but significantly so, were found in Type 1 diabetes patients in all four CD4+ subsets.

Note on this clone: No antigen is known for it.

V was cut by 1 base and J by 2 bases, with 12 bases left in between. This CDR3 spans 15 amino acids. Germline-derived CDR1 and CDR2 are SGHDN and FVKESK. The clonotype comes from a man younger than 45 with type 1 diabetes. Input material: naive CD4+ T cells from blood. The chain employs TRBV14 and TRBJ2-7; D unclear. In DNA form, the CDR3 reads TGTGCCAGCAGCCAAGTCCCCGGCGGAACCTACGAGCAGTACTTC. Translating gives CASSQVPGGTYEQYF.